This TCR beta chain comes out of a study of cytomegalovirus exposure and HLA in healthy donors. Primers included in the PCR were 60 Vbeta and 13 Jbeta primers. TCRdb's table, derived via immunoSEQ multiplex PCR, lists solely in-frame clones and lacks some. The sample shows 100,000 to 150,000 clones, less than 85% of them seen only once. Concerning this clone itself: Its antigen is unknown.

Losses at the gene ends were 1 base for V and 1 base for J; bases not matched to a gene: 3. The CDR3 runs to 17 residues. Germline-derived CDR1 and CDR2 are MNHNS and SASEGT. General observations from the study: Several top significant clusters appeared, in a later analysis, to be linked to common viral pathogens. The majority of CMV-associated TCR beta chains were reported as apparently HLA-restricted in a later analysis.

The rearrangement joins TRBV6-1 to TRBJ2-7; TRBD2 matches 14 bases. This sequence originates from a man between 18 and 35 years old in good health and CMV-seropositive. Sequences were obtained from PBMCs. CDR3 in amino acids: CASSEGTSGGFSYEQYF. Here the CDR3 DNA reads TGTGCCAGCAGTGAAGGGACTAGCGGGGGGTTTTCCTACGAGCAGTACTTC.